The 7 T cell receptor beta chains in this list originate from one sample, sequenced in a study of T cells in Graves' hyperthyroidism and ophthalmopathy. RNA transcripts were the template for amplifying TCR beta CDR3 regions. First-round RT-PCR of the TCR CDR3 relied on the HTBI primer set. TCRdb analysed the multiplex PCR reads with MiXCR anew, one entry per CDR3 protein. In the table there are around 300,000 distinct CDR3 sequences, roughly a fifth of which are singletons. Material: blood. These receptors originate from a man aged 45-65 years with Graves' ophthalmopathy.

The rearrangement uses TRBV29-1 and TRBJ2-1, with D possibly being TRBD1 (7 bases). V dropped 6 bases and J dropped 4 bases, with 13 bases sitting between them. CDR1 and CDR2 from the germline V gene are SQVTM and ANQGSEA. CDR3 length: 13 amino acids. The CDR3 spells CSVLTGTYNEQFF. CDR3 coding DNA: TGCAGCGTGCTGACAGGGACTTACAATGAGCAGTTCTTC.

In DNA, the CDR3 is TGTGCCAGCTCCGGGACTGTGGATGAGCAGTTCTTC. It specifies CASSGTVDEQFF. The chain combines TRBV13 with TRBJ2-1; D is perhaps TRBD2 (6 bases). This CDR3 contains 12 residues. Trimming stripped 8 bases from V and 8 bases from J, with 13 bases between. The germline gives CDR1 PRHDT, CDR2 FYEKMQ (reference sequence).

This clonotype was observed at least ten times. The genes are TRBV9 and TRBJ2-7, with 7 bases matching TRBD2. J was trimmed by 1 base and V by 2 bases; bases with no gene match: 9. Germline V lookup: CDR1 SGDLS, CDR2 YYNGEE. The CDR3 consists of 16 residues. CDR3 in DNA: TGTGCCAGCAGCGTGGGGGGGGGTCTGGAATCCTACGAGCAGTACTTC. Amino acids: CASSVGGGLESYEQYF.

The chain carries TRBV7-9 and TRBJ1-6; TRBD1 agrees at 9 bases. The germline gives CDR1 SEHNR, CDR2 FQNEAQ (reference sequence). This CDR3 has 14 amino acids. V was pared by 9 bases and J by 7 bases, with 7 bases of the junction left unmatched. CDR3 region: CASHTDRGNSPLHF. In DNA, the CDR3 is TGTGCCAGTCATACGGACAGGGGAAATTCACCCCTCCACTTT.

This clonotype has more than one count but fewer than ten. This chain uses TRBV5-4 with TRBJ2-3; TRBD2 matches 10 bases. Unmatched junction bases numbered 6, after V lost 2 bases and J lost 3 bases. Germline V lookup: CDR1 SGHNT, CDR2 YYREEE (reference sequence). This CDR3 comprises 16 residues. CDR3 amino acids: CASSFNPSGSTDTQYF. The CDR3 coding sequence is TGTGCCAGCAGCTTCAACCCTAGCGGGAGTACAGATACGCAGTATTTT. Filled out from reference TRBV5-4 and TRBJ2-3, the complete variable domain reads ETGVTQSPTHLIKTRGQQVTLRCSSQSGHNTVSWYQQALGQGPQFIFQYYREEENGRGNFPPRFSGLQFPNYSSELNVNALELDDSALYLCASSFNPSGSTDTQYFGPGTRLTVL.

This clonotype was observed once. A much larger clonotype is one base distant, so this may be a read error. The chain has TRBV20-1 and TRBJ2-7, with TRBD2 identical over 13 bases. The germline CDR1 and CDR2 sequences are DFQATT and SNEGSKA (reference sequence). V dropped 5 bases and J dropped 5; count of bases not matched to a gene: 6. The CDR3 is 14 residues long. CDR3 sequence (DNA): TGCAGTGCTGAACTAGCGGGAGGGTGGAACGAGCAGTACTTC. This codes for CSAELAGGWNEQYF.

The V and J genes are TRBV28 and TRBJ2-5; D is perhaps TRBD1 (6 bases). This CDR3 contains 14 residues. Germline CDR1 reads MDHEN; CDR2 reads SYDVKM. The V and J ends lost 5 bases and 1 base respectively, with 11 bases between them. The CDR3: CASSNTGIQETQYF. In DNA, the CDR3 is TGTGCCAGCAGTAATACAGGGATCCAAGAGACCCAGTACTTC. Full variable domain (remainder filled in from reference TRBV28 and TRBJ2-5): DVKVTQSSRYLVKRTGEKVFLECVQDMDHENMFWYRQDPGLGLRLIYFSYDVKMKEKGDIPEGYSVSREKKERFSLILESASTNQTSMYLCASSNTGIQETQYFGPGTRLLVL.